This entry describes one TCR beta chain. Its antigen remains unidentified. The input lacks base qualities; no much larger clone sits a single base away. This sample is drawn from a study of a mutant IDH1 vaccine in newly diagnosed glioma (dated by TCRdb to 2020 to 2022). Study-level background: The approximately 32 treated patients were 62.5% male and 37.5% female, with a mean age of around 40 years. Longitudinal TCRB deep sequencing was done for 25 to 30 treated patients, wherever samples were available for exploratory analyses. Prior to enrollment, patients had been given standard therapy consisting of radiotherapy alone, temozolomide alone, or radiochemotherapy with temozolomide, with the combination given to most patients. Six visits were used for peripheral blood collection: V03 (baseline), V05, V07, V10, V12 and V13.

The library was produced with the immunoSEQ multiplex PCR assay. Rearranged TCR beta chain sequences were amplified using the hsTCRB Kit according to the manufacturer's protocol. TCRB libraries were sequenced on an Illumina MiSeq. The authors' pipeline ran thus. The kit vendor's proprietary platform handled demultiplexing, trimming and gene mapping. The clones in this table, taken by TCRdb from immuneACCESS, are in-frame only. Not every clone is retained; where verified, under half of the shortfall comes from an unresolved V gene, and the cause of the rest is unknown. The V and J calls and clone size come from that table; D and trimming were worked out from the DNA. The table for this sample lists over 55,000 clones; around four fifths of them were counted only once. 4% to 5.5% of the sample goes to the ten largest clones. Here is what the overall study found, with its caveats: Selection of PBMC samples for TCRB deep sequencing was based on availability. Across multiple MHC alleles, vaccine-induced immune responses were seen in 93.3% of patients. It was noted by the authors that analyses of patient blood samples could not be reproduced owing to sample limitations. No apparent relationship was observed between pseudoprogression and alterations in the top peripheral T cell clonotypes detected by TCRB sequencing.

This sample's time point label indicates: baseline, week 1 (first vaccination visit). The sample's treatment or condition, from its label and the paper: pre-vaccination baseline after standard-of-care therapy. Donors had newly diagnosed WHO grade 3 or 4 IDH1-mutant astrocytomas with loss of nuclear ATRX. The samples were drawn from NOA16, a multicentre, single-arm, open-label phase I trial in Germany that tested a mutant IDH1 peptide vaccine in humans for the first time. Blood drawn at visit V03 was used as the baseline sample for immunogenicity testing. Genomic DNA for TCRB sequencing was extracted from EDTA blood using the DNeasy Blood and Tissue Kit. The CDR3 holds 15 amino acids from the cysteine to the phenylalanine. Left in the record is the CDR3 DNA by itself, 45 bases read in frame from the first base. CDR1 SGHTA and CDR2 FQGNSA are derived from the germline V gene. Trimming removed 5 bases from V and 4 bases from J, leaving 16 bases between the germline ends.

The TCR was taken from a woman under 30 with glioma. Some clones in this sample may be carry-over from other donors' samples. The V and J segments used are TRBV7-2 and TRBJ2-3; the D gene could be either TRBD1 or TRBD2, each agreeing at 5 bases. Specimen: peripheral blood mononuclear cells (PBMCs), collected from a glioma patient treated with radiotherapy, temozolomide or both. The CDR3 corresponds to CASSPRTPRADTQYF. The nucleotide sequence reads as follows: TGTGCCAGCAGCCCTAGGACACCGCGGGCAGATACGCAGTATTTT.